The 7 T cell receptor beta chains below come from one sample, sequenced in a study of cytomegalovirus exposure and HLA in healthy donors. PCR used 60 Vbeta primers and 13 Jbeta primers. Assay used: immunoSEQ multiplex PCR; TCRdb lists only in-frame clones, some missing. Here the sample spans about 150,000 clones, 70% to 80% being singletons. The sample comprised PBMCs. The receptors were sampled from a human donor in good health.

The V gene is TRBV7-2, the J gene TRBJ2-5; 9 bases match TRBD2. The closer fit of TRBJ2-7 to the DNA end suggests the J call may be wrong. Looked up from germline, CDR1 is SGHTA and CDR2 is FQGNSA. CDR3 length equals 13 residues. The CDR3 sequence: CASSPGLAPEQYF. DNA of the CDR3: TGTGCCAGCAGCCCAGGACTAGCGCCCGAGCAGTACTTC.

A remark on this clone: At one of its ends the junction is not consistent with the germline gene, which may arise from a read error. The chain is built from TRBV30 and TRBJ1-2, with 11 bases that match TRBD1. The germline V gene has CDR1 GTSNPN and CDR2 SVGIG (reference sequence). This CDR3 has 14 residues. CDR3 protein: CAWSRDRGDYGYPF. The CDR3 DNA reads TGTGCCTGGAGTAGGGACAGGGGGGACTATGGCTACCCCTTC.

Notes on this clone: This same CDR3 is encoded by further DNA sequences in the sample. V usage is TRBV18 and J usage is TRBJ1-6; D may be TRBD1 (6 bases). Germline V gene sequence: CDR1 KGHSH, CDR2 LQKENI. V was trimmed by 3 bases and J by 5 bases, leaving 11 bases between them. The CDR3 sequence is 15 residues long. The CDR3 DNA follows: TGTGCCAGCTCACCCGGGACACCCAATAATTCACCCCTCCACTTT. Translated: CASSPGTPNNSPLHF.

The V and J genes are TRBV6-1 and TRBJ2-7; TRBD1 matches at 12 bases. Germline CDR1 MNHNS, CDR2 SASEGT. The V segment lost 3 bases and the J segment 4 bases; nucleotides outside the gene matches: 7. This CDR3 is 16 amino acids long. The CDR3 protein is CASSEWGTGGQYEQYF. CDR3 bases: TGTGCCAGCAGTGAGTGGGGGACAGGGGGCCAGTACGAGCAGTACTTC.

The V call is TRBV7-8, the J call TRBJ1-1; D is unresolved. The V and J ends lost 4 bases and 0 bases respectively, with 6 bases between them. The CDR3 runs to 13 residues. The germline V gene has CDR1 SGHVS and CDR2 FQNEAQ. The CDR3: CASSSGMNTEAFF. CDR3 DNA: TGTGCCAGCAGCTCCGGGATGAACACTGAAGCTTTCTTT.

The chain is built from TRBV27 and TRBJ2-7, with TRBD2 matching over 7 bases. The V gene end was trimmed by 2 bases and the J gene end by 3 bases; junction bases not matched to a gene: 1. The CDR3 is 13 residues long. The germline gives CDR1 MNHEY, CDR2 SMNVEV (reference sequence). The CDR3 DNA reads TGTGCCAGCAGTTTACCGGGAGGCTACGAGCAGTACTTC. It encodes CASSLPGGYEQYF.

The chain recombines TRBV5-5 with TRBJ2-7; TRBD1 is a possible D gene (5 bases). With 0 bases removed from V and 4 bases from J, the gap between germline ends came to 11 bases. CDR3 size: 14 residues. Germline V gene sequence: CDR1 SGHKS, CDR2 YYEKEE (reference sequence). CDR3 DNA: TGTGCCAGCAGCTTGGAACAGGCATCTTACGAGCAGTACTTC. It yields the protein CASSLEQASYEQYF.